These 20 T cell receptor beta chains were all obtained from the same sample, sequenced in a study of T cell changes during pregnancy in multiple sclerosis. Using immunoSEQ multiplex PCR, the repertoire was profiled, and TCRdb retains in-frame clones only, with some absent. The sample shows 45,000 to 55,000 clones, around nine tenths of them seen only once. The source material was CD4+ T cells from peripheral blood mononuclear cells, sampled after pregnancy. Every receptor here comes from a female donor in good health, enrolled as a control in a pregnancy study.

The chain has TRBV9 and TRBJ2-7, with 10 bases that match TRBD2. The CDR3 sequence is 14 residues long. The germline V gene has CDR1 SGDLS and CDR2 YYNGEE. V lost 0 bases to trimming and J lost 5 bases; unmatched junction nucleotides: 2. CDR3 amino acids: CASSVGAGGHEQYF. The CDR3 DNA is TGTGCCAGCAGCGTAGGAGCGGGGGGGCACGAGCAGTACTTC.

The CDR3 DNA follows: TGTGCCAGCAGCTCTCCGGGACTTATGTCGAAGACCCAGTACTTC. Encoded protein: CASSSPGLMSKTQYF. V usage is TRBV7-8 and J usage is TRBJ2-5; D is perhaps TRBD2 (6 bases). Trimming stripped 4 bases from V and 6 bases from J, with 18 bases between. Germline V CDR1 and CDR2: SGHVS, FQNEAQ. The CDR3 loop spans 15 amino acids.

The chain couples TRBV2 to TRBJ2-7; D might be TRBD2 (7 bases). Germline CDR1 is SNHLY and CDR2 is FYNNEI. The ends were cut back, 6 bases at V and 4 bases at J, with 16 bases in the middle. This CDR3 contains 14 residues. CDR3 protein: CASRVNGGLYEQYF. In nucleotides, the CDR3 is TGTGCCAGCAGAGTGAACGGGGGGCTTTACGAGCAGTACTTC.

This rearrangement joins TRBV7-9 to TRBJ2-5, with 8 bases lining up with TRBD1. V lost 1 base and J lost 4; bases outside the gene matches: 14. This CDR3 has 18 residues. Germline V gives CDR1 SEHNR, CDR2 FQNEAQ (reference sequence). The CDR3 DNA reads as TGTGCCAGCAGCTTAGTCTCCGGCAGGGGGCTTAGGTCAGAGACCCAGTACTTC. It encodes CASSLVSGRGLRSETQYF.

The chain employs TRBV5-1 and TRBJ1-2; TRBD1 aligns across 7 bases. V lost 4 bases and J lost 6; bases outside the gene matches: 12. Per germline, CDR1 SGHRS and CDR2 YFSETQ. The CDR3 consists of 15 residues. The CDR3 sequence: CASSRPGQTWNGYTF. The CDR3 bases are TGCGCCAGCAGCAGACCGGGACAGACCTGGAATGGCTACACCTTC.

The CDR3 here is CASSYTSRVAGYTF. CDR3 DNA: TGTGCCAGCAGTTACACGAGTCGAGTAGCTGGCTACACCTTC. The chain employs TRBV6-5 and TRBJ1-2; no definite D call. Per germline, CDR1 MNHEY and CDR2 SVGAGI. The CDR3 spans 14 residues. V was shortened by 2 bases and J by 7 bases, with 14 bases between the two germline ends.

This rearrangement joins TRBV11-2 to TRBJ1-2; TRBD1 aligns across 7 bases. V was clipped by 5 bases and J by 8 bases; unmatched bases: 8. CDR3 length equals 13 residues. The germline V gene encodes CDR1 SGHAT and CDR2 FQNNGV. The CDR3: CASSPTADRGYTF. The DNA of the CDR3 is TGTGCCAGCAGCCCAACAGCGGACAGGGGCTACACCTTC.

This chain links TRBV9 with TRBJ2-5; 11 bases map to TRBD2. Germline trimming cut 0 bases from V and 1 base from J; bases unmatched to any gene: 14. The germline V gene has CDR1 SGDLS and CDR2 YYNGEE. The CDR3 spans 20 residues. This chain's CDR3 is CASSVAPLAGAIAPQETQYF. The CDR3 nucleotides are TGTGCCAGCAGCGTAGCCCCACTAGCGGGAGCCATTGCCCCCCAAGAGACCCAGTACTTC.

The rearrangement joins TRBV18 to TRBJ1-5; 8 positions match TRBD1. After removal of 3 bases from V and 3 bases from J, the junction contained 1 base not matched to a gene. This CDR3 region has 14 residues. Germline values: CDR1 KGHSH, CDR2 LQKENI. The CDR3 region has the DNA TGTGCCAGCTCACCGGGACAGGTCAATCAGCCCCAGCATTTT. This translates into CASSPGQVNQPQHF.

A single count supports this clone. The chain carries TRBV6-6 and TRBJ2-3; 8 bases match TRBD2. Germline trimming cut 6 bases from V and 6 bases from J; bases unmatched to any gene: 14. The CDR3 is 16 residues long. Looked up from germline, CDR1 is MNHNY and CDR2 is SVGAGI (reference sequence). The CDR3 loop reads CASSHGVGLEMDTQYF. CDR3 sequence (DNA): TGTGCCAGCAGCCACGGTGTGGGACTAGAAATGGATACGCAGTATTTT.

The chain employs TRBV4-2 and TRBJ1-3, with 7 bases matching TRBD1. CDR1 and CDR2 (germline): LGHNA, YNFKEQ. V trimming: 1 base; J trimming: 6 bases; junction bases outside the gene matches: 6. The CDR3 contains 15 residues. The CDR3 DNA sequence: TGTGCCAGCAGCCAAGTTGGGACAGCGTCAAACACCATATATTTT. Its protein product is CASSQVGTASNTIYF.

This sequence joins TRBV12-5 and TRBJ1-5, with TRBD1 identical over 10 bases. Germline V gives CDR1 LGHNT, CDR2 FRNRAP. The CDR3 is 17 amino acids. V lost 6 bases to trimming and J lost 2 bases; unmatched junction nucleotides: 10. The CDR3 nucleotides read TGTGCTAGTGGCCTCGGACAGGGGGACGGGGGCAATCAGCCCCAGCATTTT. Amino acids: CASGLGQGDGGNQPQHF.

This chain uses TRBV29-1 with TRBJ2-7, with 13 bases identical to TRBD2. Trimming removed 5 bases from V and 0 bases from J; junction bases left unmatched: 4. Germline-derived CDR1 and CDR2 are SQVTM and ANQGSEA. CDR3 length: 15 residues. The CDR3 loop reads CSVRTSGGSSYEQYF. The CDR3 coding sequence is TGCAGCGTTAGGACTAGCGGGGGCAGCTCCTACGAGCAGTACTTC.

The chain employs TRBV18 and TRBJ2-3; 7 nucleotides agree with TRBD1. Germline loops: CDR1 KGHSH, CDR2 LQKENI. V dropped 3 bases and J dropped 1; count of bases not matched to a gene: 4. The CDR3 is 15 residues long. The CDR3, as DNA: TGTGCCAGCTCACCGCGAGACAGGGGCACAGATACGCAGTATTTT. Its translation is CASSPRDRGTDTQYF. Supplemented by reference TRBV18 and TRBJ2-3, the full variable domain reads NAGVMQNPRHLVRRRGQEARLRCSPMKGHSHVYWYRQLPEEGLKFMVYLQKENIIDESGMPKERFSAEFPKEGPSILRIQQVVRGDSAAYFCASSPRDRGTDTQYFGPGTRLTVL.

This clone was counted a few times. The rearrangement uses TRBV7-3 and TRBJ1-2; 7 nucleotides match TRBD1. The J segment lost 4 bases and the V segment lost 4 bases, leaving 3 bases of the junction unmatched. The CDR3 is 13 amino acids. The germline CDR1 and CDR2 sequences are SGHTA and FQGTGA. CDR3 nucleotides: TGTGCCAGCAGCTCTGGACAGGTCTATGGCTACACCTTC. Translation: CASSSGQVYGYTF.

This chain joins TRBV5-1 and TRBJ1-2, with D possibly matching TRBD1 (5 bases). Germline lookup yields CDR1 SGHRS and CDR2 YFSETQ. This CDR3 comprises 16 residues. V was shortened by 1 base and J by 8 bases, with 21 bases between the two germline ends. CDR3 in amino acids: CASSLSPGSLGVGYTF. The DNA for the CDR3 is TGCGCCAGCAGCTTGTCGCCAGGGTCTCTAGGCGTCGGCTACACCTTC.

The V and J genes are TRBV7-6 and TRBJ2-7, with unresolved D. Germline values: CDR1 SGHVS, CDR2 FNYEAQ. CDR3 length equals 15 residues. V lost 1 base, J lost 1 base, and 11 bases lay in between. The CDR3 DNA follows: TGTGCCAGCAGCTTAGGACGACTGACGTCCTACGAGCAGTACTTC. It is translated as CASSLGRLTSYEQYF.

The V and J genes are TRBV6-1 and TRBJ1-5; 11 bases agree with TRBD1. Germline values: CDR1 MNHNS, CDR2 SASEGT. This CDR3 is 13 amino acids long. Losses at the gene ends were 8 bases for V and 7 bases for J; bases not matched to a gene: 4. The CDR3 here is CASGQGAGQPQHF. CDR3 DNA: TGTGCCAGCGGACAGGGGGCTGGGCAGCCCCAGCATTTT.

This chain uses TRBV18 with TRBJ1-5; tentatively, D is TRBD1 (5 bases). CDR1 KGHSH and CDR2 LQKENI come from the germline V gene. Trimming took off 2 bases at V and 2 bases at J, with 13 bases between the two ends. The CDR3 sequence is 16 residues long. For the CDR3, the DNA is TGTGCCAGCTCACCATATCAGGGAAGCGGCAATCAGCCCCAGCATTTT. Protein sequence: CASSPYQGSGNQPQHF.

The DNA for the CDR3 is TGTGCCAGCGGGAGGGAAGACAATGAAAAACTGTTTTTT. Encoded protein: CASGREDNEKLFF. The V and J genes are TRBV2 and TRBJ1-4; no firm D call. Trimming stripped 8 bases from V and 5 bases from J, with 12 bases between. The CDR3 spans 13 residues. Germline values: CDR1 SNHLY, CDR2 FYNNEI.